This section outlines one T cell receptor (beta chain) sequence together with its context. This clonotype was recorded once. It lacks a known antigen. The junction and the germline gene differ at one end; a read error may be behind it. Per the germline V gene, MGHRA is the CDR1 and YSYEKL is the CDR2. Counted from cysteine to phenylalanine, this CDR3 has 19 amino acids. The entry retains the CDR3 DNA only, 57 bases that are in frame from base 1. This specimen comes from a study of tumor-infiltrating lymphocytes in primary liver carcinoma (dated 2017 in TCRdb). In terms of the full investigation: About 5 patients with histopathologically diagnosed primary liver carcinoma underwent surgical resection in China between November 2015 and 2016. Of the five patients (three men and two women, aged 30 to 69 years), four had hepatocellular carcinoma and one had combined HCC and intrahepatic cholangiocarcinoma. The tumors of the five patients were staged as T1-T3 N0M0, with maximum diameters ranging from about 4.2 to 10 cm. Each sample produced about 3.5 to 7.5 million productive TCRbeta reads, and read depth showed no significant difference between tissue types. For each liver tumor, the study sampled five regions along with adjacent normal tissue and blood, and applied TCRbeta repertoire sequencing, expression microarrays and whole-exome sequencing. TCRbeta repertoire sequencing covered about 35 specimens from 5 patients: 25 tumor regions, 5 adjacent noncancerous liver tissues and 5 peripheral blood samples. Technical replicate repertoires showed high reproducibility, with mean shared-clone rates approximately 0.87 and correlation coefficients above 0.95. General conclusions and limits of the study: The top 250 clones made up a significantly larger repertoire fraction in tumors than in blood (p = 0.039). Only the TCR beta chain was sequenced, so true repertoire diversity is likely underestimated because unpaired alpha chains were not captured. Only a few patients were included in the study, and the authors note that the findings should be validated in a larger study. Pairs of tumor regions showed greater repertoire overlap (mean roughly 36%) than tumor-adjacent pairs (roughly 17%) or tumor-blood pairs (approximately 14%), which is consistent with antigen-driven expansion. Comparison of CD4+ and CD8+ T cell repertoires was precluded by the use of bulk unsorted samples.

Blood RNA was extracted from unsorted whole blood using TRIzol reagent, and germline DNA was obtained with the DNeasy Blood & Tissue kit. At the time of sampling, the patients were treatment-naive and had chronic HBV infection. Before surgery, around 4 milliliters of peripheral blood were drawn into K2EDTA tubes. Using a constant-region primer and ProtoScript II reverse transcriptase, TCRbeta-specific cDNA was reverse-transcribed from 500 ng total RNA. The TCRbeta libraries were prepared through three rounds of nested multiplex PCR following a slightly modified ARM-PCR procedure. Each of the first two PCR rounds ran for about 11 cycles using multiplex TRBV1-TRBV30 forward primers together with a Cbeta reverse primer. Sample barcodes and Illumina adapters were added in a final 25-cycle PCR with Deep VentR polymerase. Before sequencing, amplicons of 200-500 bp were purified from gel using a QIAquick gel extraction kit. The TCRbeta amplicons were sequenced with 250-bp paired-end reads on an Illumina HiSeq 2500. In the original analysis: Reads were quality-trimmed with Trimmomatic v0.33, and paired reads were merged with FLASH v1.2.11 to recover full CDR3 sequences. V, D and J germline segments were assigned to the rearranged TCRbeta sequences using MiGEC v1.2.1b. Clonotype statistics and Shannon-Wiener diversity indices were computed with VDJtools v1.0.0. Except for diversity analysis, only each sample's 250 most abundant clonotypes were used in subsequent analyses to reduce sampling bias. TCRdb cleaned the public reads at Q25 with fastp, built clones with MiXCR and kept in-frame beta chains. Records with the same CDR3 protein are collapsed into one entry carrying the most frequent genes and DNA. These V and J calls derive from TCRdb rather than the authors' analysis. The sample records about 180,000 distinct CDR3 sequences, 50% to 75% of which are singletons. Together, the top ten hold approximately 68% of the sample.

The origin of this receptor is a middle-aged man with primary liver carcinoma and hepatitis B virus infection. The V and J segments used are TRBV4-1 and TRBJ2-7; TRBD2 aligns with 9 central bases. The sequenced material came from peripheral blood. CDR3 reads: CASSYAVPSGVGSSYDQYF. The DNA sequence reads TGCGCCAGCAGCTATGCCGTTCCTAGCGGGGTAGGGAGTTCCTACGACCAGTACTTC.